These 8 T cell receptor beta chains came from one sample sequenced in a study of graft-versus-host responses after intestinal transplantation. No antigen has been identified for these receptors. TCRdb keeps only in-frame clones here, not all; method: immunoSEQ multiplex PCR. The repertoire holds over 100,000 clones, with around 94% as singletons. Sequencing used unstimulated CD8+ T cells sorted from spleen or lymph node cells, obtained before transplant. Receptors originate from a human donor who was the organ donor for an intestinal transplant.

This clone has only a few counts. The genes are TRBV7-9 and TRBJ1-2; 9 bases map to TRBD1. Trimming removed 4 bases from V and 8 bases from J; junction bases left unmatched: 11. This CDR3 spans 15 amino acids. Germline CDR1 and CDR2: SEHNR and FQNEAQ (reference sequence). CDR3 in amino acids: CASSSPGQGVQGYTF. The CDR3 DNA reads as TGTGCCAGCAGCTCCCCGGGACAGGGAGTACAGGGCTACACCTTC.

The chain combines TRBV9 with TRBJ2-1, with 8 nucleotides matching TRBD2. CDR1 SGDLS and CDR2 YYNGEE come from the germline V gene. With V trimmed by 0 bases and J by 7 bases, 3 bases remained unmatched. There are 14 residues in the CDR3. In nucleotides, the CDR3 is TGTGCCAGCAGCGTAGCGGGAGGGCCTAATGAGCAGTTCTTC. Amino acids: CASSVAGGPNEQFF.

The CDR3 sequence is CASSGSQFNEQFF. CDR3 DNA sequence: TGTGCCAGCAGTGGATCACAGTTTAATGAGCAGTTCTTC. The chain combines TRBV27 with TRBJ2-1; D unclear. CDR1 and CDR2 (germline): MNHEY, SMNVEV (reference sequence). V dropped 5 bases and J dropped 7 bases, with 12 bases sitting between them. The CDR3 is made up of 13 amino acids.

The chain recombines TRBV10-3 with TRBJ2-2; TRBD1 matches at 10 bases. This CDR3 is 15 amino acids long. With 7 bases clipped from V and 3 bases from J, the junction kept 5 bases outside the gene matches. Germline CDR1 is ENHRY and CDR2 is SYGVKD. The DNA for the CDR3 is TGTGCCATCATGATAGGACAGGGGGACACCGGGGAGCTGTTTTTT. Translated, it gives CAIMIGQGDTGELFF.

The gene calls are TRBV25-1 and TRBJ1-1; D not certain. The CDR3 contains 15 residues. Germline CDR1 reads MGHDK; CDR2 reads SYGVNS. The V end was cut by 1 base, the J end by 2 bases, with 11 bases between. The CDR3 reads CASSESVWGNTEAFF. DNA for the CDR3: TGTGCCAGCAGTGAATCTGTGTGGGGTAACACTGAAGCTTTCTTT.

V and J are TRBV6-1 and TRBJ2-1, with TRBD2 matching over 8 bases. This CDR3 is built from 12 residues. The germline CDR1 and CDR2 sequences are MNHNS and SASEGT. With 5 bases clipped from V and 11 bases from J, the junction kept 5 bases outside the gene matches. The CDR3 nucleotides read TGTGCCAGCAGTCCCTTAGCGGGGAAGCAGTTCTTC. The encoded protein is CASSPLAGKQFF.

The count of this clone is one. Other DNA sequences in the same sample also yield this CDR3. The genes are TRBV28 and TRBJ1-1, with TRBD1 as a possible D gene (5 bases). Trimming shortened V by 6 bases and J by 0 bases, and 14 bases separated the two germline ends. Germline V CDR1 and CDR2: MDHEN, SYDVKM. The CDR3 contains 15 residues. This chain's CDR3 is CASSPWGGMNTEAFF. CDR3 sequence (DNA): TGTGCCAGCAGCCCGTGGGGGGGGATGAACACTGAAGCTTTCTTT.

DNA for the CDR3: TGTGCCAGCAGCCGACAGGGCGGCTATGGCTACACCTTC. It yields the protein CASSRQGGYGYTF. The chain combines TRBV28 with TRBJ1-2; TRBD1 matches at 7 bases. The CDR3 covers 13 residues. V lost 6 bases and J lost 4; bases outside the gene matches: 5. Germline V CDR1 and CDR2: MDHEN, SYDVKM.